This T cell receptor (beta chain) was sequenced in a study of immune evolution from preneoplasia to lung adenocarcinoma. Study information: HLA loss of heterozygosity: less than 9% AIS, about 15% MIA, around 33% ADC, none AAH.

Clones were sequenced by immunoSEQ multiplex PCR, and TCRdb holds only the in-frame ones, with some missing. The sample has over 2,000 clones; about 80% are singletons. The study, taken as a whole, reports: Later-stage lesions appeared to have more T cells, more diversity, less clonality.

Comment on this clone: What it recognizes is unknown.

Nucleic acids came from premalignant or tumor cells enriched by macro-dissection. V lost 3 bases, J lost 7 bases, and 12 bases lay in between. The CDR3 covers 13 residues. Germline V lookup: CDR1 SEHNR, CDR2 FQNEAQ (reference sequence). V gene TRBV7-9 combines with J gene TRBJ1-2; D uncertain. What was sequenced was FFPE minimally invasive lung adenocarcinoma tissue. The clonotype originates from a person aged 55 to 79 with lung adenocarcinoma. This CDR3 reads CASSLFPASGYTF. The CDR3 region has the DNA TGTGCCAGCAGCTTGTTCCCCGCTTCTGGCTACACCTTC.